This TCR beta chain was observed in a study of blood T cell repertoires in COVID-19. This CDR3 has 13 amino acids. Germline lookup yields CDR1 KGHSH and CDR2 LQKENI. The V end was cut by 8 bases, the J end by 3 bases, with 13 bases between. Assay used: immunoSEQ multiplex PCR; TCRdb lists only in-frame clones, some missing. In the table there are approximately 210,000 clones, around 84% of which are singletons. The chain links TRBV18 to TRBJ1-1; D is possibly TRBD1 (5 bases). This TCR came from a man aged 30-40 years with active or convalescent COVID-19. Sequences were obtained from peripheral blood. The CDR3: CASTRTQDTEAFF. In nucleotides, the CDR3 is TGTGCCAGCACCCGGACACAGGACACTGAAGCTTTCTTT.